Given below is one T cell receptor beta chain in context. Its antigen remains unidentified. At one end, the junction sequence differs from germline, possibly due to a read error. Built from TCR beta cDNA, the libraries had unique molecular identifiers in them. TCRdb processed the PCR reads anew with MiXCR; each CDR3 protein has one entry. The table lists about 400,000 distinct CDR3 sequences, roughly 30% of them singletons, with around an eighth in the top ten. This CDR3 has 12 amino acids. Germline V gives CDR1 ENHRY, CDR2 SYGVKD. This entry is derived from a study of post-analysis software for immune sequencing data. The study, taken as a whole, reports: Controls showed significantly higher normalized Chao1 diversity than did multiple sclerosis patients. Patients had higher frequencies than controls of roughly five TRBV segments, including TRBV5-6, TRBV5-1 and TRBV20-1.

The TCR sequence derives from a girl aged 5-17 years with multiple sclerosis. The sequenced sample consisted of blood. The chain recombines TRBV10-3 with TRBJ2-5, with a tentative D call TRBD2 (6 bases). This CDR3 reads CTIGWGEETQYF. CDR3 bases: TGTACCATCGGCTGGGGGGAAGAGACCCAGTACTTC.